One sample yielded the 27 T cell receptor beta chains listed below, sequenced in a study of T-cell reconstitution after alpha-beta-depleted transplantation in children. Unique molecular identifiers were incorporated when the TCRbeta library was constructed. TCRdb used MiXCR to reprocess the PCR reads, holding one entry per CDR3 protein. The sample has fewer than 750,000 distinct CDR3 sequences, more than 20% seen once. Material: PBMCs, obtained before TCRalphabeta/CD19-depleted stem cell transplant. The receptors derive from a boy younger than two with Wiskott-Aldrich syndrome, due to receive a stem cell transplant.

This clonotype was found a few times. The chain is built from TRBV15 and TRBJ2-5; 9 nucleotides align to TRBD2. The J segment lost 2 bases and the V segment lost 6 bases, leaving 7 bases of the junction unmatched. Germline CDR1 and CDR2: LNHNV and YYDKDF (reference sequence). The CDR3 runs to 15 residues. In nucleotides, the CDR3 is TGTGCCACCAGGCCGCTAGCGGGGCTACAAGAGACCCAGTACTTC. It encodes CATRPLAGLQETQYF.

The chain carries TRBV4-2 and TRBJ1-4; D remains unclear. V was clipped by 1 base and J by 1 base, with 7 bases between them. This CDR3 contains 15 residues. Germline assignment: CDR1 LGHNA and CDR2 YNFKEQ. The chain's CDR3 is CASSQAWGTNEKLFF. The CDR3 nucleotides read TGTGCCAGCAGCCAAGCGTGGGGAACTAATGAAAAACTGTTTTTT.

The chain's CDR3 is CSVRLLAGGQQYF. CDR3 coding DNA: TGCAGCGTTCGCTTACTAGCGGGAGGGCAGCAGTACTTC. This chain links TRBV29-1 with TRBJ2-7; 13 bases align to TRBD2. Trimming took 5 bases from V and 8 from J; bases not matched to a gene: 6. Germline CDR1 and CDR2: SQVTM and ANQGSEA. The CDR3 is 13 amino acids.

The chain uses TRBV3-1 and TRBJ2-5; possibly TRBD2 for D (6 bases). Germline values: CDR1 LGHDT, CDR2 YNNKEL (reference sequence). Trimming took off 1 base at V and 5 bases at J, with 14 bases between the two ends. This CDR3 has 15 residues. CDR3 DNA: TGTGCCAGCAGCCAAGGGCGGGATCAACGGGAGACCCAGTACTTC. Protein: CASSQGRDQRETQYF.

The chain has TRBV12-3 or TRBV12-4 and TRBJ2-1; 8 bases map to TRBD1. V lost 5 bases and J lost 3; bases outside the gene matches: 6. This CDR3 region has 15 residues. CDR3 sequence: CASSPPGQDYNEQFF. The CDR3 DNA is TGTGCCAGCAGTCCCCCGGGACAGGACTACAATGAGCAGTTCTTC.

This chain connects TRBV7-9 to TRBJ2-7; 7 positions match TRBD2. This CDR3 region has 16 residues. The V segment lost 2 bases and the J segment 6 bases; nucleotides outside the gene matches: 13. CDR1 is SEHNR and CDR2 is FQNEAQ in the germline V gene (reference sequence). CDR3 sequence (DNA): TGTGCCAGCAGCTTAATGGAAGGCGGGAGTAACGCCGAGCAGTACTTC. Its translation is CASSLMEGGSNAEQYF.

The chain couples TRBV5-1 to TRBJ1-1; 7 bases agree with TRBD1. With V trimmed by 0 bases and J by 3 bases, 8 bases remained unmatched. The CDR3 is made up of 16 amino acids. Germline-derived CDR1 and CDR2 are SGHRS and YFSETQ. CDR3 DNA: TGCGCCAGCAGCTTGGAGGGGGCGTCTGGTTACACTGAAGCTTTCTTT. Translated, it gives CASSLEGASGYTEAFF.

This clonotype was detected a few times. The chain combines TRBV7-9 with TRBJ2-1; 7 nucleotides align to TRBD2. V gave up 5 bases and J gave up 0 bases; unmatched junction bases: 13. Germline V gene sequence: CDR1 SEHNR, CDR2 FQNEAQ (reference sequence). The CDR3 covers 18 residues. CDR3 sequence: CASSRPDLGGSSYNEQFF. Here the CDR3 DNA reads TGTGCCAGCAGCCGACCAGACCTGGGAGGGAGCTCCTACAATGAGCAGTTCTTC.

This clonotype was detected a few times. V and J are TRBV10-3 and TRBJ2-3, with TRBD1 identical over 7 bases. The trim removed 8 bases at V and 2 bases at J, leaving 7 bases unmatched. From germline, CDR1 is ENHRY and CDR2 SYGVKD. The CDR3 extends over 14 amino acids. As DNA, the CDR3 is TGTGCCATCGGTCCGCAGGGGGTCACAGATACGCAGTATTTT. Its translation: CAIGPQGVTDTQYF.

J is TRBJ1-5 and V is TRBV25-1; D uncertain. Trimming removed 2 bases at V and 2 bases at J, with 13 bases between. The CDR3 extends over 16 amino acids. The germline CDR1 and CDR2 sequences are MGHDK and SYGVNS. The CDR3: CASSENVGTGNQPQHF. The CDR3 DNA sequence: TGTGCCAGCAGTGAAAATGTTGGAACTGGCAATCAGCCCCAGCATTTT.

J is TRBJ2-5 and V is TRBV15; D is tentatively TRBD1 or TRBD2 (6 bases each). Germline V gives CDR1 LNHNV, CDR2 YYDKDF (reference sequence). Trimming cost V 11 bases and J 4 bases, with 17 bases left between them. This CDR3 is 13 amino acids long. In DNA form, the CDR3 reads TGTGCCTTATCAAGGGGGGCTCGAGAGACCCAGTACTTC. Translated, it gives CALSRGARETQYF.

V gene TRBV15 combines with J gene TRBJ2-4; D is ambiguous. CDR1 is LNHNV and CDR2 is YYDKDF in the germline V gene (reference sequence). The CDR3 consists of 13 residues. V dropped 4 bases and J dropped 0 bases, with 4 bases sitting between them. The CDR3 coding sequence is TGTGCCACCAGCATGTTAGCCAAAAACATTCAGTACTTC. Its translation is CATSMLAKNIQYF.

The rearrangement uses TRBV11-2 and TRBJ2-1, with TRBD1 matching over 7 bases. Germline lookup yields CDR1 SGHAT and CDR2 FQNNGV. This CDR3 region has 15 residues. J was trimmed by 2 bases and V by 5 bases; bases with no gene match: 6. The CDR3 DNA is TGTGCCAGCAGCGTCCGACAGGGAGCCTACAATGAGCAGTTCTTC. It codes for CASSVRQGAYNEQFF.

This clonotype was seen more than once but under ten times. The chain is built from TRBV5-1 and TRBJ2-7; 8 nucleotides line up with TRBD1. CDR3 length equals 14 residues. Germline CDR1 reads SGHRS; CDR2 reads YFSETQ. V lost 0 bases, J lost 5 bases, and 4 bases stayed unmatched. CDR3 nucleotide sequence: TGCGCCAGCAGCTTGGGGACAGGGTCCCACGAGCAGTACTTC. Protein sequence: CASSLGTGSHEQYF.

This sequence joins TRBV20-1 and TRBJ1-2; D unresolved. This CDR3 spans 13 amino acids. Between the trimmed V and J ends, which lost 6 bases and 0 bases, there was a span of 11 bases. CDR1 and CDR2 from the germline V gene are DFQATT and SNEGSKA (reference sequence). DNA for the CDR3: TGCAGTGCCGGCCCGGTCCCTAACTATGGCTACACCTTC. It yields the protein CSAGPVPNYGYTF.

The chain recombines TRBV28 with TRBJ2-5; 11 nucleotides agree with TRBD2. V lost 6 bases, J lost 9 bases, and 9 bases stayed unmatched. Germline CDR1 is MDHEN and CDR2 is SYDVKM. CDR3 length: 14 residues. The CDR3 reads CASSLLAGDGAQYF. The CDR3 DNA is TGTGCCAGCAGCCTACTAGCGGGGGATGGGGCCCAGTACTTC.

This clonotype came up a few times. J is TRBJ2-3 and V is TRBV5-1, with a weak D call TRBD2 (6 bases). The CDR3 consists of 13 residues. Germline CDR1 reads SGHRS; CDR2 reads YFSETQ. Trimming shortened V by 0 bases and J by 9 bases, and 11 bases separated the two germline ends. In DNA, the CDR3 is TGCGCCAGCAGCTTGGAGGCTAGCGACACGCAGTATTTT. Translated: CASSLEASDTQYF.

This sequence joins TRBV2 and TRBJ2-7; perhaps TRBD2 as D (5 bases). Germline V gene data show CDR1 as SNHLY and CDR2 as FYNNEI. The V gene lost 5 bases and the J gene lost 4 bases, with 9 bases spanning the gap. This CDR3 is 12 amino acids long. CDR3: CASSNSVYEQYF. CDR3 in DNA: TGTGCCAGCAGTAATAGCGTTTACGAGCAGTACTTC.

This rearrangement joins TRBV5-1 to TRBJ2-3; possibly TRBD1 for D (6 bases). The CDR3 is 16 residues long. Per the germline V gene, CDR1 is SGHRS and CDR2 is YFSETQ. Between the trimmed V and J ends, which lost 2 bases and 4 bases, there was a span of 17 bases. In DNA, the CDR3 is TGCGCCAGCAGCTTAGACAGGCTAGACCGTTCAGATACGCAGTATTTT. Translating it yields CASSLDRLDRSDTQYF.

Written as DNA, the CDR3 is TGTGCCAGCAGCGACAGAGTAGCCCGCGTCACAGATACGCAGTATTTT. Encoded protein: CASSDRVARVTDTQYF. The J gene is TRBJ2-3, the V gene TRBV7-6; TRBD1 is a possible D gene (5 bases). CDR3 length equals 16 residues. Trimming took off 5 bases at V and 2 bases at J, with 17 bases between the two ends. Germline lookup yields CDR1 SGHVS and CDR2 FNYEAQ. Full variable domain (missing parts from reference TRBV7-6 and TRBJ2-3): GAGVSQSPRYKVTKRGQDVALRCDPISGHVSLYWYRQALGQGPEFLTYFNYEAQQDKSGLPNDRFSAERPEGSISTLTIQRTEQRDSAMYRCASSDRVARVTDTQYFGPGTRLTVL.

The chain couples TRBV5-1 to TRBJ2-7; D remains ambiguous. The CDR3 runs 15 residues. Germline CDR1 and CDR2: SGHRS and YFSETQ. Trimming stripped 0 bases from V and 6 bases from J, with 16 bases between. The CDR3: CASSLGGSPDVEQYF. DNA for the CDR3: TGCGCCAGCAGCTTGGGTGGGTCCCCCGATGTCGAGCAGTACTTC.

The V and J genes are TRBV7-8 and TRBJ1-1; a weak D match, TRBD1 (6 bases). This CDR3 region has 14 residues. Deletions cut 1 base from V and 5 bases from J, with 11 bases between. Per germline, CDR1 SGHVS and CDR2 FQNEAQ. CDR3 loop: CASSLVGGATEAFF. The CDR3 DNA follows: TGTGCCAGCAGCTTAGTGGGGGGGGCAACTGAAGCTTTCTTT.

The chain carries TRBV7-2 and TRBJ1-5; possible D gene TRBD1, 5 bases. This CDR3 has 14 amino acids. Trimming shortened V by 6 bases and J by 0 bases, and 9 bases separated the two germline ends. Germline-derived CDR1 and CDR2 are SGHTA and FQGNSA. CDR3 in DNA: TGTGCCAGCAGTCCACAGGATAGCAATCAGCCCCAGCATTTT. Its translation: CASSPQDSNQPQHF.

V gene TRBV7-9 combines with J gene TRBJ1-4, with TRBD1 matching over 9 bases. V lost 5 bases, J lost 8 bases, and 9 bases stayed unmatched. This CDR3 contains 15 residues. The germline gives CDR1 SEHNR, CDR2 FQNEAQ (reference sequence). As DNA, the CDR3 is TGTGCCAGCAGCCCGGGACAGGGTGATATAGAAAAACTGTTTTTT. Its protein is CASSPGQGDIEKLFF. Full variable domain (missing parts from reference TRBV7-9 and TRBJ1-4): DTGVSQNPRHKITKRGQNVTFRCDPISEHNRLYWYRQTLGQGPEFLTYFQNEAQLEKSRLLSDRFSAERPKGSFSTLEIQRTEQGDSAMYLCASSPGQGDIEKLFFGSGTQLSVL.

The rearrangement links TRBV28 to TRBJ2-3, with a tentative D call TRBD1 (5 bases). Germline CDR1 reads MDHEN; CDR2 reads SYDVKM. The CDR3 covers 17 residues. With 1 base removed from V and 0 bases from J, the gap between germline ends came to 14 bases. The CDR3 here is CASSLYLTGKSTDTQYF. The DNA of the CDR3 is TGTGCCAGCAGTTTATATTTAACAGGAAAAAGCACAGATACGCAGTATTTT.

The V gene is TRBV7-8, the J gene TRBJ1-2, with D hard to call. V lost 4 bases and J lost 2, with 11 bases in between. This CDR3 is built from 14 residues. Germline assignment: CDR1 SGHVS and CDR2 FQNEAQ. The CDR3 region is CASSSRAANYGYTF. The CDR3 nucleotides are TGTGCCAGCAGCTCGAGGGCGGCGAACTATGGCTACACCTTC.

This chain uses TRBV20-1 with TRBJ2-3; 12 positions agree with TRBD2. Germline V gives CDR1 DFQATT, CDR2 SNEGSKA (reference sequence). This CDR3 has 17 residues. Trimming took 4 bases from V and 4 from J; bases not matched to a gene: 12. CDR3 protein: CSATSIRLAGVSDTQYF. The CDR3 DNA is TGCAGTGCTACGTCAATCCGACTAGCGGGAGTATCAGATACGCAGTATTTT.